The 14 T cell receptor beta chains in this list originate from one sample, sequenced in a study of blood T cell repertoires in COVID-19. TCRdb keeps only in-frame clones here, not all; method: immunoSEQ multiplex PCR. Among approximately 200,000 clones listed, roughly 82% were seen once. Sample: peripheral blood. The receptors come from a woman in her twenties or thirties with acute or convalescent COVID-19.

J is TRBJ1-5 and V is TRBV20-1, with 9 bases that match TRBD1. The V gene's germline CDR1 is DFQATT and CDR2 SNEGSKA (reference sequence). The CDR3 spans 14 residues. V shed 3 bases and J 7 bases; nucleotides not matched to a gene: 7. The CDR3 sequence: CSASWDRDNQPQHF. CDR3 nucleotide sequence: TGCAGTGCTAGTTGGGACAGGGATAACCAGCCCCAGCATTTT.

J is TRBJ1-4 and V is TRBV27; D gene uncertain. Germline CDR1 reads MNHEY; CDR2 reads SMNVEV (reference sequence). V shed 4 bases and J shed 14 bases, with 20 bases lying between them. The CDR3 totals 14 residues. CDR3 in amino acids: CASSYSGTEVRLFF. The DNA for the CDR3 is TGTGCCAGCAGTTACTCAGGAACGGAGGTGCGGCTGTTTTTT.

This sequence joins TRBV6-2 or TRBV6-3 and TRBJ2-5, with 13 bases fitting TRBD2. Germline values: CDR1 MNHEY, CDR2 SVGEGT. The CDR3 consists of 15 residues. Germline trimming cut 6 bases from V and 5 bases from J; bases unmatched to any gene: 6. The CDR3 sequence is CASSRRTSGSETQYF. In DNA, the CDR3 is TGTGCCAGCAGCCGTAGGACTAGCGGGAGTGAGACCCAGTACTTC.

This rearrangement joins TRBV28 to TRBJ2-4; 10 bases match TRBD1. Trimming removed 6 bases from V and 7 bases from J; junction bases left unmatched: 30. The germline V gene encodes CDR1 MDHEN and CDR2 SYDVKM. This CDR3 is built from 22 residues. The CDR3 loop is CASREFKQGTGVMVGPSNIQYF. DNA for the CDR3: TGTGCCAGCAGAGAATTCAAGCAGGGGACAGGGGTGATGGTAGGTCCCTCGAACATTCAGTACTTC.

V is TRBV11-3 and J is TRBJ2-1; D perhaps matches TRBD1 (5 bases). Germline CDR1 SGHNT, CDR2 YENEEA. This CDR3 comprises 16 residues. Trimming stripped 1 base from V and 0 bases from J, with 10 bases between. CDR3 nucleotide sequence: TGTGCCAGCAGCTTAGGGGGCTCAAGCTCCTACAATGAGCAGTTCTTC. It encodes CASSLGGSSSYNEQFF.

In its sample, this clone was seen once. The chain uses TRBV18 and TRBJ2-7; 8 nucleotides line up with TRBD1. V shed 2 bases and J 1 base; nucleotides not matched to a gene: 4. This CDR3 is 15 amino acids long. The V gene's germline CDR1 is KGHSH and CDR2 LQKENI. Written as DNA, the CDR3 is TGTGCCAGCTCACCAAGGACAGGGTTGTCCTACGAGCAGTACTTC. Protein sequence: CASSPRTGLSYEQYF.

The rearrangement joins TRBV24-1 to TRBJ1-2; D remains unclear. CDR1 and CDR2 (germline): KGHDR, SFDVKD. Trimming stripped 0 bases from V and 3 bases from J, with 7 bases between. CDR3 size: 14 residues. The CDR3 reads CATSDLRGDYGYTF. The DNA for the CDR3 is TGTGCCACCAGTGATTTGCGGGGTGACTATGGCTACACCTTC.

The V gene is TRBV12-5, the J gene TRBJ1-2, with D possibly TRBD1 on 6 matching bases. CDR1 is LGHNT and CDR2 is FRNRAP in the germline V gene. The length of the CDR3 is 13 residues. V lost 8 bases, J lost 8 bases, and 18 bases lay in between. The CDR3 sequence: CASIGQPEWGYTF. As DNA, the CDR3 is TGTGCTAGTATAGGACAGCCTGAGTGGGGCTACACCTTC.

The chain uses TRBV12-3 or TRBV12-4 and TRBJ1-4; possibly TRBD1 for D (5 bases). The ends were cut back, 3 bases at V and 8 bases at J, with 10 bases in the middle. CDR3 length: 13 residues. The CDR3 here is CASSFSGGEKLFF. The DNA of the CDR3 is TGTGCCAGCAGTTTTAGCGGGGGAGAAAAACTGTTTTTT.

This sequence joins TRBV28 and TRBJ2-7, with TRBD2 identical over 11 bases. J was trimmed by 3 bases and V by 5 bases; bases with no gene match: 6. CDR1 is MDHEN, CDR2 SYDVKM, per germline. CDR3 length: 15 residues. This CDR3 reads CASSLTGTSGYEQYF. As DNA, the CDR3 is TGTGCCAGCAGTCTAACAGGGACTAGCGGCTACGAGCAGTACTTC.

This clone was recorded once. The rearrangement links TRBV10-2 to TRBJ1-1; 7 positions agree with TRBD1. The CDR3 loop spans 14 amino acids. The germline V gene encodes CDR1 WSHSY and CDR2 SAAADI. V gave up 5 bases and J gave up 0 bases; unmatched junction bases: 3. The CDR3 sequence: CASSYRGLNTEAFF. The CDR3, as DNA: TGCGCCAGCAGTTACAGGGGATTGAACACTGAAGCTTTCTTT.

This chain links TRBV5-1 with TRBJ1-1; 9 nucleotides match TRBD1. V lost 1 base, J lost 5 bases, and 3 bases stayed unmatched. The length of the CDR3 is 14 residues. CDR1 and CDR2 from the germline V gene are SGHRS and YFSETQ. The CDR3 sequence: CASSLTGGETEAFF. The DNA for the CDR3 is TGCGCCAGCAGCTTGACAGGGGGCGAAACTGAAGCTTTCTTT. The full variable domain, rest sourced from reference TRBV5-1 and TRBJ1-1, is KAGVTQTPRYLIKTRGQQVTLSCSPISGHRSVSWYQQTPGQGLQFLFEYFSETQRNKGNFPGRFSGRQFSNSRSEMNVSTLELGDSALYLCASSLTGGETEAFFGQGTRLTVV.

The chain is built from TRBV28 and TRBJ2-2; 9 bases match TRBD2. J gave up 4 bases and V 11 bases, and 8 bases lay outside the gene matches. The CDR3 loop spans 14 amino acids. Germline V gene lookup returns CDR1 MDHEN and CDR2 SYDVKM. The CDR3 is CAASGGSGTGELFF. The CDR3 nucleotides read TGTGCCGCGAGCGGGGGGTCGGGCACCGGGGAGCTGTTTTTT.

The J gene is TRBJ1-2, the V gene TRBV30, with D possibly being TRBD1 (5 bases). In germline, CDR1 is GTSNPN, CDR2 SVGIG (reference sequence). Trimming took off 5 bases at V and 4 bases at J, with 11 bases between the two ends. CDR3 length: 12 residues. The CDR3 DNA follows: TGTGCCTGGCAGGAGGGGACCTATGGCTACACCTTC. Translated, it gives CAWQEGTYGYTF.